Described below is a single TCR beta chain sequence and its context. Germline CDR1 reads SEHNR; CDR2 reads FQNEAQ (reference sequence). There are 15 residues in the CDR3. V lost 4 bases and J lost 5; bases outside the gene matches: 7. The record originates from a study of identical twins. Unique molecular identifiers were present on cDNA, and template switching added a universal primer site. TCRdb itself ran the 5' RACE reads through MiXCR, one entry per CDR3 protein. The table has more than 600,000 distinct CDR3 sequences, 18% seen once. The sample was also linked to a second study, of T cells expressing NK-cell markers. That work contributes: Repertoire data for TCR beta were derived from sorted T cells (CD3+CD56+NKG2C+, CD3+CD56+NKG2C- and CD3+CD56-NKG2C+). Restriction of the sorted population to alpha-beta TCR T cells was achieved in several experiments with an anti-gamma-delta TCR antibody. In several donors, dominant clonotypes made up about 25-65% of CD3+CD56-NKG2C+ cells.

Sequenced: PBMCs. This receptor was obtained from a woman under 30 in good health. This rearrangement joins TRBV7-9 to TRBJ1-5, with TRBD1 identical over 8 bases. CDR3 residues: CASSYGQGGHQPQHF. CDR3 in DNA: TGTGCCAGCAGCTACGGACAGGGCGGTCATCAGCCCCAGCATTTT. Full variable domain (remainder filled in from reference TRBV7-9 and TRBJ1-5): DTGVSQNPRHKITKRGQNVTFRCDPISEHNRLYWYRQTLGQGPEFLTYFQNEAQLEKSRLLSDRFSAERPKGSFSTLEIQRTEQGDSAMYLCASSYGQGGHQPQHFGDGTRLSIL.